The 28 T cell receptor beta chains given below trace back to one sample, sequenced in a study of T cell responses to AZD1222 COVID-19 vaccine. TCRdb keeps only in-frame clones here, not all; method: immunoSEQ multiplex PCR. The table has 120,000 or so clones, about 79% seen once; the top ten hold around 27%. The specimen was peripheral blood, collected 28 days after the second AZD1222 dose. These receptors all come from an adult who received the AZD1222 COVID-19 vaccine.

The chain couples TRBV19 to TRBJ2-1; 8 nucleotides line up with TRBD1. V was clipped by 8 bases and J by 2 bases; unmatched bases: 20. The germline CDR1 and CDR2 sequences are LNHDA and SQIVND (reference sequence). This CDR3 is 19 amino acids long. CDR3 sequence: CASGAWQGASRTPYNEQFF. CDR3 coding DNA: TGTGCCAGTGGCGCTTGGCAGGGGGCCTCCCGGACTCCCTACAATGAGCAGTTCTTC.

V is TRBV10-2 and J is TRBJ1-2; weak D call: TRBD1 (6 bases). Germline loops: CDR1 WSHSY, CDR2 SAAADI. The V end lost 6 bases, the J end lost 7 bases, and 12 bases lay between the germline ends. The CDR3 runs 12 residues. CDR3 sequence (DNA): TGCGCCAGCAGGTCCCAGGGGCTTGGCTACACCTTC. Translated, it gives CASRSQGLGYTF.

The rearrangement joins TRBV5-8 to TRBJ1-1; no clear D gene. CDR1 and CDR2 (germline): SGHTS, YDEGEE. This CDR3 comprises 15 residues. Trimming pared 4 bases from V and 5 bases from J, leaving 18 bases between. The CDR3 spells CASSQPPTGATEAFF. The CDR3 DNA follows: TGTGCCAGCAGCCAACCCCCCACGGGAGCTACTGAAGCTTTCTTT.

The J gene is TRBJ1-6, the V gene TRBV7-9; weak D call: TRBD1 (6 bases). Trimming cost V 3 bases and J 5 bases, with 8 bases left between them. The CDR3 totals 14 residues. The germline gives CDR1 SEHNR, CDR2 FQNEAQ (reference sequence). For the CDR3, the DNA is TGTGCCAGCAGCTTGGACAGCAATAATTCACCCCTCCACTTT. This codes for CASSLDSNNSPLHF.

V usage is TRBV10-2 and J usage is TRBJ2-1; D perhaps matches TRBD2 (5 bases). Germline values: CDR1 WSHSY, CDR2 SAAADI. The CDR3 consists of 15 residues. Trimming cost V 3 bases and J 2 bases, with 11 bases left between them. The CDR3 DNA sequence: TGCGCCAGCAGTGAATTGCGGGCGGCCTACAATGAGCAGTTCTTC. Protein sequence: CASSELRAAYNEQFF.

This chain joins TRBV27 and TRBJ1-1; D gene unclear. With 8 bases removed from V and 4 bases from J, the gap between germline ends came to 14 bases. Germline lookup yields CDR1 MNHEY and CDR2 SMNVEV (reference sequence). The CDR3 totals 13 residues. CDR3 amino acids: CASHSAGITEAFF. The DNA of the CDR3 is TGTGCCAGCCACTCGGCGGGTATCACTGAAGCTTTCTTT.

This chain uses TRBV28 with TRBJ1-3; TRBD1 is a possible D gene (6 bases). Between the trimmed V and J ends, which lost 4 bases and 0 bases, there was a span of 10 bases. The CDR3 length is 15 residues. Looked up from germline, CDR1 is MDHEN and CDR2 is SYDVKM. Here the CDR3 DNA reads TGTGCCAGCAGTTACGGACAGTTCTCTGGAAACACCATATATTTT. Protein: CASSYGQFSGNTIYF.

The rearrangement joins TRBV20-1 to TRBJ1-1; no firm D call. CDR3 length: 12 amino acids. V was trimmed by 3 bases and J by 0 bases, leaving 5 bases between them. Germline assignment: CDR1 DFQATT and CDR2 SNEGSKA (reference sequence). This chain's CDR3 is CSASVMNTEAFF. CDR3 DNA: TGCAGTGCTAGTGTAATGAACACTGAAGCTTTCTTT.

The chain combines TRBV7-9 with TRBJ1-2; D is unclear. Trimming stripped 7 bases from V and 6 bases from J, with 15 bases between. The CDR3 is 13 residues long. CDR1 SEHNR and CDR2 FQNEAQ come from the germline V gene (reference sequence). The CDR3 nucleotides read TGTGCCAGCAACCTTATCAGGATGAATGGCTACACCTTC. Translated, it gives CASNLIRMNGYTF.

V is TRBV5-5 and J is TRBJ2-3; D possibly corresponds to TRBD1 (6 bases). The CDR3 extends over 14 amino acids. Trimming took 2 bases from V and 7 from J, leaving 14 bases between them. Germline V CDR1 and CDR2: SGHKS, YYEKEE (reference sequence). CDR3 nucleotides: TGTGCCAGCAGCTTCGGACAGCCCGGGAATACGCAGTATTTT. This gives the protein CASSFGQPGNTQYF.

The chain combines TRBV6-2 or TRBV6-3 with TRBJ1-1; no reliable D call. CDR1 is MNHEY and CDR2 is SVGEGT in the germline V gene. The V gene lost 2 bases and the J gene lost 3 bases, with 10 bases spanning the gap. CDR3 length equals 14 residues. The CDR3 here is CASSYESRYTEAFF. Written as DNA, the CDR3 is TGTGCCAGCAGTTACGAGTCTAGGTACACTGAAGCTTTCTTT.

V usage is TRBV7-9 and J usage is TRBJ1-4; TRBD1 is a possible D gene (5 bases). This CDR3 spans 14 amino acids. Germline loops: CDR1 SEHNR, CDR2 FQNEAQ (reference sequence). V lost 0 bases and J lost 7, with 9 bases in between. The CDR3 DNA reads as TGTGCCAGCAGCTTAGCGAGGGGCGGTGAAAAACTGTTTTTT. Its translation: CASSLARGGEKLFF.

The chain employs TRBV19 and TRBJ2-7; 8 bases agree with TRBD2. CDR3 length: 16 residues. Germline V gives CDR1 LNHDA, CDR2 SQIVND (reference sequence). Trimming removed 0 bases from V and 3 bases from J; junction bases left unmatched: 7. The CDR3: CASSIEAGARSYEQYF. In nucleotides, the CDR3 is TGTGCCAGTAGTATAGAAGCGGGGGCCCGGAGCTACGAGCAGTACTTC.

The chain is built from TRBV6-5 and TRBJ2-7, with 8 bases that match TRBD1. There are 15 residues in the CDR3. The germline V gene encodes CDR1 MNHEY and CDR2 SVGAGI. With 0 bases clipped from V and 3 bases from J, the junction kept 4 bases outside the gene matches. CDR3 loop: CASSYSAGGGYEQYF. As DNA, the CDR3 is TGTGCCAGCAGTTACTCGGCAGGGGGCGGCTACGAGCAGTACTTC.

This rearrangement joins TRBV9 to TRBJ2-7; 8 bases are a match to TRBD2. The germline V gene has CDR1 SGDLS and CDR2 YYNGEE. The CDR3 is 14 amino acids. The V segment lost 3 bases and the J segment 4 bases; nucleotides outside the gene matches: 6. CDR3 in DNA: TGTGCCAGCAGCGCGGGGGGGGGACGGTACGAGCAGTACTTC. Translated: CASSAGGGRYEQYF.

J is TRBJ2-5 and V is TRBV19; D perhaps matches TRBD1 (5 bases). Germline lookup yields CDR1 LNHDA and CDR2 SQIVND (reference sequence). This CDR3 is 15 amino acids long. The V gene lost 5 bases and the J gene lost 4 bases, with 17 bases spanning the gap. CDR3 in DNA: TGTGCCAGTAGTTCCTATACGTACACAGGAGAGACCCAGTACTTC. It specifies CASSSYTYTGETQYF.

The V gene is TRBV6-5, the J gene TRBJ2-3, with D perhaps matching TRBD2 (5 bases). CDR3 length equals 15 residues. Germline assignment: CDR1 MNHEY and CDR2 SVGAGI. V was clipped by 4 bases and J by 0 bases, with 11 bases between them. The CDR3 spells CASSSRLLSTDTQYF. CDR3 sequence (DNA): TGTGCCAGCAGTTCACGACTACTGAGCACAGATACGCAGTATTTT.

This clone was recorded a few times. In DNA, the CDR3 is TGCAGTGCTACAGGGATCTTTGGCTACACCTTC. Its protein product is CSATGIFGYTF. The chain joins TRBV20-1 to TRBJ1-2; perhaps TRBD1 as D (5 bases). This CDR3 region has 11 residues. Trimming removed 4 bases from V and 7 bases from J, with 10 bases in between. The V gene's germline CDR1 is DFQATT and CDR2 SNEGSKA (reference sequence).

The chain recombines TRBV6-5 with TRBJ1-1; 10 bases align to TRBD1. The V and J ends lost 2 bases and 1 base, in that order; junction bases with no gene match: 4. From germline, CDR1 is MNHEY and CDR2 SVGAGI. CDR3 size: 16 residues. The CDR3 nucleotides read TGTGCCAGCAGTTACGGGACAGGGGCTACGAACACTGAAGCTTTCTTT. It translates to CASSYGTGATNTEAFF.

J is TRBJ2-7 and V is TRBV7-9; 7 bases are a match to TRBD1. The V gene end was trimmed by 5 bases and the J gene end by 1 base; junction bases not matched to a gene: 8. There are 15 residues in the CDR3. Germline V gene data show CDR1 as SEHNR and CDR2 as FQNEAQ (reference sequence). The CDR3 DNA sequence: TGTGCCAGCAGCCACATGAGGACAGGATCCTACGAGCAGTACTTC. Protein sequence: CASSHMRTGSYEQYF.

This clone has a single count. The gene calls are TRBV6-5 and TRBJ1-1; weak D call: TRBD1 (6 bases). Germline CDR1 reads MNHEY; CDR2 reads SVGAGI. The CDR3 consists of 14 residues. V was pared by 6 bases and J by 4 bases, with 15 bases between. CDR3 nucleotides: TGTGCCAGCAGGCGACCAGGGGCTGGCACTGAAGCTTTCTTT. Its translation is CASRRPGAGTEAFF.

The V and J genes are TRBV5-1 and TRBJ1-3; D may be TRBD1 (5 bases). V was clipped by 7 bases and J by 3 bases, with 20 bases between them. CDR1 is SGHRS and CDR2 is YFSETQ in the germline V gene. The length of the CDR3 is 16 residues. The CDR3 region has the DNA TGCGCCAGCTCCCCTCGGCCGGGGGACGATGGAAACACCATATATTTT. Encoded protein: CASSPRPGDDGNTIYF.

The CDR3 bases are TGTGCCAGCAGCGACGCGTTGGTAGTGCTCAGCTGTGAGCAGTTCTTC. This codes for CASSDALVVLSCEQFF. This chain connects TRBV6-4 to TRBJ2-1; D unclear. V was clipped by 6 bases and J by 9 bases, with 24 bases between them. CDR3 size: 16 residues. From germline, CDR1 is MRHNA and CDR2 SNTAGT.

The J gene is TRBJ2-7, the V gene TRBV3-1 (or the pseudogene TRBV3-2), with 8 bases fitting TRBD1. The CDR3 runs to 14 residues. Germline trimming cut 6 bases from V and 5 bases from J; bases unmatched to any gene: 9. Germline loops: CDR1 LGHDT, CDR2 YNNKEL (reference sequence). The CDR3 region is CASSPTGDYHEQYF. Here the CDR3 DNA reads TGTGCCAGCAGTCCGACAGGGGATTACCACGAGCAGTACTTC.

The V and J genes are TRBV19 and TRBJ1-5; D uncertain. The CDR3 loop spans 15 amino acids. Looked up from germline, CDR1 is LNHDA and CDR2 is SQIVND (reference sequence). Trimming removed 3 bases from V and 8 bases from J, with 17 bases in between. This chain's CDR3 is CASSMRWEVMKPQHF. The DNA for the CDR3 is TGTGCCAGTAGTATGAGGTGGGAGGTCATGAAGCCCCAGCATTTT.

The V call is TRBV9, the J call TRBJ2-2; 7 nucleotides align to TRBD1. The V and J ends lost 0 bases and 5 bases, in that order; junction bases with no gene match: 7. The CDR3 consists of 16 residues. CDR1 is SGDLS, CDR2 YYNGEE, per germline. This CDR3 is CASSVGRAGGTGELFF. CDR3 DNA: TGTGCCAGCAGCGTAGGGCGGGCAGGGGGAACCGGGGAGCTGTTTTTT.

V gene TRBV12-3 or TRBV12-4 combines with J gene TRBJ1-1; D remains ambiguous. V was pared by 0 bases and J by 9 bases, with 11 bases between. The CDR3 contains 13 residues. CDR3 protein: CASSLALRSKAFF. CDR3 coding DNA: TGTGCCAGCAGTTTAGCGCTTAGGTCGAAAGCTTTCTTT.

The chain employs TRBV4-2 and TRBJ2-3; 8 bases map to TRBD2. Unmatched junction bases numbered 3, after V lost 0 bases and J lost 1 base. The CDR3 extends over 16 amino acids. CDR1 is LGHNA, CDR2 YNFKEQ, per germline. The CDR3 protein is CASSQEVSGGTDTQYF. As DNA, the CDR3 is TGTGCCAGCAGCCAAGAGGTTAGCGGGGGCACAGATACGCAGTATTTT.